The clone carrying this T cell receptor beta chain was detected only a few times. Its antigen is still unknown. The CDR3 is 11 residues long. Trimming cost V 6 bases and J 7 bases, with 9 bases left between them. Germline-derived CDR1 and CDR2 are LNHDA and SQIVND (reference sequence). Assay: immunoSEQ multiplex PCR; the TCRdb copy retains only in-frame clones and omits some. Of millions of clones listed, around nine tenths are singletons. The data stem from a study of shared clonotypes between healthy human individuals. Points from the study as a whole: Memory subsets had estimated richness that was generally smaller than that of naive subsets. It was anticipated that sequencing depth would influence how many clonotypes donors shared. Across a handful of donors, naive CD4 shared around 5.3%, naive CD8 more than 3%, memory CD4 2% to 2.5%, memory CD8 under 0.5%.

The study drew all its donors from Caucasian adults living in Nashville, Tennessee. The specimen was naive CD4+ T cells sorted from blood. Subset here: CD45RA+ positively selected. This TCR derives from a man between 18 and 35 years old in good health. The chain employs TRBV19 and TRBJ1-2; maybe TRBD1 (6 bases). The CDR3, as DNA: TGTGCCAGTAGCAGGGGTGCTGGCTACACCTTC. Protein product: CASSRGAGYTF.